These 11 T cell receptor beta chains originate from one sample sequenced in a study of blood T cells in healthy people across ages. For the second PCR, which ran for about 6 to 11 cycles, a sample-barcoded 5' primer and a J-beta primer mix were used. TCRdb fed the 5' RACE reads into MiXCR, producing one record per CDR3 protein. The data show 1,500,000 or so distinct CDR3 sequences, 45% to 70% seen once. The sequenced sample consisted of blood. The receptor source for this set is a man between 18 and 35 years old in good health.

This rearrangement joins TRBV6-5 to TRBJ1-6; no definite D call. This CDR3 region has 12 residues. V lost 4 bases and J lost 12, with 10 bases in between. The germline gives CDR1 MNHEY, CDR2 SVGAGI. CDR3 amino acids: CASSSVVGPLHF. In DNA, the CDR3 is TGTGCCAGCAGTTCTGTCGTGGGACCCCTCCACTTT.

The chain carries TRBV29-1 and TRBJ2-3, with 7 bases fitting TRBD1. CDR1 and CDR2 (germline): SQVTM, ANQGSEA. Unmatched junction bases numbered 10, after V lost 2 bases and J lost 5 bases. The CDR3 has 15 residues. The CDR3 is CSVETRTGEIDTQYF. In DNA form, the CDR3 reads TGCAGCGTTGAAACCCGCACAGGGGAGATAGATACGCAGTATTTT.

This clonotype was recorded a few times. The chain recombines TRBV27 with TRBJ2-3, with D possibly being TRBD2 (5 bases). V lost 3 bases and J 8 bases, leaving 21 bases between the germline ends. The germline V gene encodes CDR1 MNHEY and CDR2 SMNVEV (reference sequence). There are 16 residues in the CDR3. The CDR3 DNA reads as TGTGCCAGCAGTTTTGGGTTGCAGGAGATAGAGGGTACGCAGTATTTT. It specifies CASSFGLQEIEGTQYF.

In its sample, this clonotype was seen a few times. The rearrangement uses TRBV20-1 and TRBJ2-7; no definite D call. V dropped 1 base and J dropped 3 bases, with 7 bases sitting between them. From germline, CDR1 is DFQATT and CDR2 SNEGSKA (reference sequence). CDR3 length equals 12 residues. DNA for the CDR3: TGCAGTGCTAGAGTATCCAACTACGAGCAGTACTTC. Its protein is CSARVSNYEQYF.

This chain uses TRBV12-3 or TRBV12-4 with TRBJ2-1, with D possibly TRBD1 on 6 matching bases. The J call may be incorrect, as the DNA end agrees better with TRBJ2-7. This CDR3 has 15 amino acids. CDR3 DNA: TGTGCCAGCAGTTTTCGGCAGGGGTGGGACAATGAGCAGTACTTC. It is translated as CASSFRQGWDNEQYF.

This clonotype was recorded once. A junction boundary mismatches the germline segment, possibly from a read error. The chain carries TRBV4-1 and TRBJ2-3; tentative D call: TRBD1 (5 bases). The CDR3 has 15 amino acids. Germline V gene lookup returns CDR1 MGHRA and CDR2 YSYEKL. The chain's CDR3 is CASSQVGRVSDAQYF. The CDR3 bases are TGCGCCAGCAGCCAAGTGGGCAGGGTCTCAGATGCGCAGTATTTT.

The chain uses TRBV7-9 and TRBJ2-4; 7 bases match TRBD1. Germline V gene data show CDR1 as SEHNR and CDR2 as FQNEAQ (reference sequence). The CDR3 totals 14 residues. Trimming cost V 5 bases and J 5 bases; bases outside gene matches: 6. The CDR3 region has the DNA TGTGCCAGCAGCACCCGGGACAGAGAAAACATTCAGTACTTC. Translation gives CASSTRDRENIQYF.

This sequence joins TRBV21-1 and TRBJ1-6; the table's D call, TRBD1, was not checked against the DNA. TRBV21-1 represents a pseudogene. This CDR3 spans 17 amino acids. The CDR3 sequence is CASSKDRGTLPNSPLHF. DNA for the CDR3: TGTGCCAGCAGCAAAGACAGGGGCACTCTTCCTAATTCACCCCTCCACTTT.

The gene calls are TRBV6-5 and TRBJ2-7; D is ambiguous. This CDR3 is built from 15 residues. V lost 0 bases to trimming and J lost 3 bases, with 12 bases between them. Germline CDR1 is MNHEY and CDR2 is SVGAGI. Written as DNA, the CDR3 is TGTGCCAGCAGTTACTCGGTGCGAGCCCTCTACGAGCAGTACTTC. Amino acid sequence: CASSYSVRALYEQYF.

V is TRBV20-1 and J is TRBJ2-3; 7 bases agree with TRBD2. The CDR3 sequence is 14 residues long. CDR1 DFQATT and CDR2 SNEGSKA come from the germline V gene (reference sequence). V was clipped by 2 bases and J by 0 bases; unmatched bases: 2. CDR3 coding DNA: TGCAGTGCTAGACCGGGACTAAGCACAGATACGCAGTATTTT. It encodes CSARPGLSTDTQYF.

Concerning this clonotype itself: A read error may account for a junction end that differs from germline. This chain uses TRBV7-9 with TRBJ2-7, with 9 bases fitting TRBD1. Germline V gene data show CDR1 as SEHNR and CDR2 as FQNEAQ (reference sequence). The CDR3 has 12 amino acids. The CDR3 here is CATRDRAYEQYF. CDR3 sequence (DNA): TGCGCCACGCGGGACAGGGCTTACGAGCAGTACTTC.